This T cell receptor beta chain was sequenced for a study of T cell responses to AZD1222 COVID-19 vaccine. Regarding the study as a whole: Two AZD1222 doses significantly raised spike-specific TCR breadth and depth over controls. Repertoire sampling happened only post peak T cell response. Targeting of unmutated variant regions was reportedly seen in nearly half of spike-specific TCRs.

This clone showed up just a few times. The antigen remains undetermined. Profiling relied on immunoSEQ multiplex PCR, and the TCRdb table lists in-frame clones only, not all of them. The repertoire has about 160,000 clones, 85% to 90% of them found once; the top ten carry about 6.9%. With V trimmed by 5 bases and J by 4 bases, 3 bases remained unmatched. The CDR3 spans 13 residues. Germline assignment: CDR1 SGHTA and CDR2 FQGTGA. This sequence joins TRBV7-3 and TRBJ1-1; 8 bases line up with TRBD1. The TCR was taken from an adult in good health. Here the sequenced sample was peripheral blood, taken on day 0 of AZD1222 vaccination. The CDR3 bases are TGTGCCAGCAGCCAGACAGGGGTCACTGAAGCTTTCTTT. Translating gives CASSQTGVTEAFF.